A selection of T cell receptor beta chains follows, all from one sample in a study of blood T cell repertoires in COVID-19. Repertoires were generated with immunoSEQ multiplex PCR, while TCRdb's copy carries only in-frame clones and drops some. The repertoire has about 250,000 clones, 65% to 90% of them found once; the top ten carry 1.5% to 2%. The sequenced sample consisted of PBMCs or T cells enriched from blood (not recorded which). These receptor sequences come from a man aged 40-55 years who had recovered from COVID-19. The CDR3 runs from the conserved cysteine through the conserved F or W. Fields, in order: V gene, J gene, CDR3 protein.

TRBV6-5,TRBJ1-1,CASSYSGANTEAFF
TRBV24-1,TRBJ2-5,CATSGQPLGTQYF
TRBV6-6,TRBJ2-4,CASKTPVVAKNIQYF
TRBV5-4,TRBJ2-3,CASSLALGGRATDTQYF
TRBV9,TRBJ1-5,CASSVEVGSDQPQHF
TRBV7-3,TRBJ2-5,CASSPISGGPQETQYF
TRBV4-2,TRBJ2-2,CASSQTEIRTVNTGELFF
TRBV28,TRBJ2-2,CASRTQGGDTGELFF
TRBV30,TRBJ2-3,CAGDRERTDTQYF
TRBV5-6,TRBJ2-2,CASSLVAGELFF
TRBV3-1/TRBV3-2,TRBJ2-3,CASSLRRSPRPGYTDTQYF
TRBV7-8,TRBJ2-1,CASSLVPTEYNEQFF
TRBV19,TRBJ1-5,CASSLTVSRPQHF
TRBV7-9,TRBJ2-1,CASSLAYAGEYNEQFF
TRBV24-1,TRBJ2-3,CATSGRGAFTDTQYF
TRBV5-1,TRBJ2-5,CASSFRGAGQETQYF
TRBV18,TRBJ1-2,CASSPNGGAPARGYGYTF
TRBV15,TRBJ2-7,CATSRDNEGAYEQYF
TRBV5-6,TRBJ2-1,CASSITGGAHDEQFF
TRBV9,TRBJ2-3,CASRPDTQYF
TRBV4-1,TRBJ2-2,CASSPKGGASTGELFF
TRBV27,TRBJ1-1,CASNLRGGGGTEAFF
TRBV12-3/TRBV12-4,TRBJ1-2,CASRRSEGGYTF
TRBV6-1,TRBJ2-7,CASNLAGGTYEQYF
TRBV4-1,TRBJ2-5,CASSQETGETQYF
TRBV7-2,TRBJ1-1,CASSFTGNTEAFF
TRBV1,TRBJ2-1,CTSSQGFGPHEQFF
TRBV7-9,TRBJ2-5,CASSLRGTGSETQYF
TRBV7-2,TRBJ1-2,CASSPTEGARLTF
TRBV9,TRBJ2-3,CASSARPGGGDTQYF
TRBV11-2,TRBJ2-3,CASSFRLNTDTQYF
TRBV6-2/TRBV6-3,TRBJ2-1,CASSYSTGDLASYNEQFF
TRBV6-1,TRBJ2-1,CASSDIAGGYNEQFF
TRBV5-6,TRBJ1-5,CASSLSMSGEAQHF
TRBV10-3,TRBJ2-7,CASKTSGETYEQYF
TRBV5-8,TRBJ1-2,CASSWGTTGGYGYTF
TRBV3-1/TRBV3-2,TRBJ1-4,CASSYGAFNEKLFF
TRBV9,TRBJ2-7,CASSPLTGTGTHEQYF
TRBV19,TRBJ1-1,CASNVLWDRLNTEAFF
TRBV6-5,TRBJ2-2,CASSYSTGGRGGELFF
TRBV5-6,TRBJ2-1,CASSHLMVGGDNEQFF
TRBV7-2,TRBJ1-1,CASSLGQGDQAFF
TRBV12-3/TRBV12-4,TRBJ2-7,CASSLEEFYEQYF
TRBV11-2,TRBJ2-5,CASSLLTSQETQYF
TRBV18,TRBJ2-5,CASSPFDSQETQYF
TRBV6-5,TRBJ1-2,CASSYRVSTGNGYTF
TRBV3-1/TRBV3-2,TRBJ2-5,CASSHNRGEETQYF
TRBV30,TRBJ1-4,CAWNADLRKLFF
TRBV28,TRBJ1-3,CASSEFGGSGNTIYF
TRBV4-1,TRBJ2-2,CASSHPPPGGQTGELFF
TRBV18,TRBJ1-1,CASSHGKNTEAFF